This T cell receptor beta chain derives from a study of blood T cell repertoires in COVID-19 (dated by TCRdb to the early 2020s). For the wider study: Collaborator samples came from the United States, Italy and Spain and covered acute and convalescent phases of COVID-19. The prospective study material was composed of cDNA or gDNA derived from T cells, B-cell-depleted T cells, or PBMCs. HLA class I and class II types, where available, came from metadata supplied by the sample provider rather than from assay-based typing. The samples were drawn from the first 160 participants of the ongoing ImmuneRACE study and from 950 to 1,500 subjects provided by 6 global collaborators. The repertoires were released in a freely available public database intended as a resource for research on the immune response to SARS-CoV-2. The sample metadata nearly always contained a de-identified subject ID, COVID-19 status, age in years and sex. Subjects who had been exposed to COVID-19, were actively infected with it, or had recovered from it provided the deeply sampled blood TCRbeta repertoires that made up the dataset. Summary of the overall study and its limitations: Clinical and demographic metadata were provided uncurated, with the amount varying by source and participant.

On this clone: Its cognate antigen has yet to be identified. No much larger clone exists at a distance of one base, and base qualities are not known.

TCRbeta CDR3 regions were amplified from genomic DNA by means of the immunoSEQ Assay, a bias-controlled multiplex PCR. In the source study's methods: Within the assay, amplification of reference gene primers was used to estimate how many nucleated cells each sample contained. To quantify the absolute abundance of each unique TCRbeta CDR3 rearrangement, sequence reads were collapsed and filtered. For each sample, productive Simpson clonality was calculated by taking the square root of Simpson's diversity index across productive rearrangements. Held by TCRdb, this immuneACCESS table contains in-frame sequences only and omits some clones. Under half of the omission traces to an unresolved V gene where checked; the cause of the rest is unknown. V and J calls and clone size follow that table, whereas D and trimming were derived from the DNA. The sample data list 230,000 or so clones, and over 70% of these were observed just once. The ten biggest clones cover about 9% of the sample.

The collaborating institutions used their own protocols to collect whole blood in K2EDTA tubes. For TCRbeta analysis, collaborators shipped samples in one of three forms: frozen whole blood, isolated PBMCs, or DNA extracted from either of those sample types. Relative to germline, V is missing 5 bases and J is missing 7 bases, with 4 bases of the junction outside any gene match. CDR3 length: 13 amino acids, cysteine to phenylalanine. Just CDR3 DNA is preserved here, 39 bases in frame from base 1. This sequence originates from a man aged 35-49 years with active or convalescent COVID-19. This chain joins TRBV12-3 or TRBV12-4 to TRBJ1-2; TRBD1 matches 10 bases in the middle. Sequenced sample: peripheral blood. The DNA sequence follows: TGTGCCAGCAGTCCCGGGACAGGGGTTGGCTACACCTTC. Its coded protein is CASSPGTGVGYTF.